Listed here are 8 T cell receptor beta chains from one sample, sequenced in a study of TIL therapy for anti-PD-1-resistant metastatic lung cancer (dated by TCRdb to about 2021). The immunoSEQ v3 hsTCRB kit was used to amplify TCR beta CDR3 regions from genomic DNA through bias-controlled multiplex PCR. As stored in TCRdb, this immuneACCESS dataset retains in-frame rearrangements with V and J assigned. A fraction of the clones does not appear; measured against another copy, unresolved V genes explain less than half of the discrepancy, and the remainder lacks a known reason. The sample table contains 50,000 to 70,000 clones; only one count was recorded for around 69% of them. The ten largest clones capture roughly 7.2% of the sample. The time point label, as the study defines it: pre-treatment sample, taken before nivolumab and TIL therapy. Sequencing used blood, obtained at baseline. These receptors came from a person aged 25 to 79 with non-small cell lung cancer.

The chain links TRBV5-1 to TRBJ1-2; the D is unclear. There are 15 residues in the CDR3. The germline CDR1 and CDR2 sequences are SGHRS and YFSETQ. The ends were cut back, 0 bases at V and 6 bases at J, with 15 bases in the middle. CDR3 region: CASSLGTGLSDGYTF. CDR3 nucleotide sequence: TGCGCCAGCAGCTTGGGTACGGGATTGTCGGATGGCTACACCTTC.

The V gene is TRBV5-4, the J gene TRBJ2-2, with D perhaps matching TRBD1 (7 bases). CDR3 length equals 16 residues. Germline-derived CDR1 and CDR2 are SGHNT and YYREEE (reference sequence). V was trimmed by 4 bases and J by 4 bases, leaving 17 bases between them. CDR3 protein: CASSDPEGAITGELFF. Written as DNA, the CDR3 is TGTGCCAGCAGCGACCCGGAGGGGGCCATCACCGGGGAGCTGTTTTTT. The full variable domain, rest sourced from reference TRBV5-4 and TRBJ2-2, is ETGVTQSPTHLIKTRGQQVTLRCSSQSGHNTVSWYQQALGQGPQFIFQYYREEENGRGNFPPRFSGLQFPNYSSELNVNALELDDSALYLCASSDPEGAITGELFFGEGSRLTVL.

The table lists this clone with a few counts. The chain recombines TRBV5-6 with TRBJ2-3, with D perhaps matching TRBD1 or TRBD2 (6 bases each). The CDR3 contains 16 residues. Trimming removed 4 bases from V and 4 bases from J, with 19 bases in between. CDR1 and CDR2 (germline): SGHDT, YYEEEE. DNA of the CDR3: TGTGCCAGCAGCCCGATGCTTAGGAGGGGGGCAGATACGCAGTATTTT. This translates into CASSPMLRRGADTQYF.

V gene TRBV7-2 combines with J gene TRBJ2-7; 8 bases map to TRBD1. V lost 2 bases and J lost 6; bases outside the gene matches: 6. Germline assignment: CDR1 SGHTA and CDR2 FQGNSA. There are 14 residues in the CDR3. CDR3 bases: TGTGCCAGCAGCTTAATGGACAGGGCGTCCGAGCAGTACTTC. It specifies CASSLMDRASEQYF.

This chain joins TRBV2 and TRBJ2-2; D call uncertain. V was cut by 4 bases and J by 3 bases, with 12 bases left in between. This CDR3 contains 15 residues. Germline-derived CDR1 and CDR2 are SNHLY and FYNNEI. CDR3 region: CASSANRPDTGELFF. Here the CDR3 DNA reads TGTGCCAGCAGTGCGAATCGACCGGACACCGGGGAGCTGTTTTTT.

This clone was observed a handful of times. The rearrangement uses TRBV19 and TRBJ1-1; D unresolved. The ends were cut back, 3 bases at V and 2 bases at J, with 1 base in the middle. Germline CDR1 is LNHDA and CDR2 is SQIVND (reference sequence). CDR3 length equals 11 residues. CDR3 nucleotide sequence: TGTGCCAGTAGTATTAACACTGAAGCTTTCTTT. Encoded protein: CASSINTEAFF. Together with reference TRBV19 and TRBJ1-1, the CDR3 gives the full variable domain: DGGITQSPKYLFRKEGQNVTLSCEQNLNHDAMYWYRQDPGQGLRLIYYSQIVNDFQKGDIAEGYSVSREKKESFPLTVTSAQKNPTAFYLCASSINTEAFFGQGTRLTVV.

The chain carries TRBV7-9 and TRBJ2-5; D may be TRBD1 (6 bases). V was pared by 2 bases and J by 1 base, with 8 bases between. The germline gives CDR1 SEHNR, CDR2 FQNEAQ (reference sequence). The CDR3 extends over 14 amino acids. Here the CDR3 reads CASSLNRVQETQYF. As DNA, the CDR3 is TGTGCCAGCAGCTTAAACAGGGTCCAAGAGACCCAGTACTTC.

The CDR3 nucleotides read TGTGCCAGTAGTAAGGCGGTAGCGGGAGGGCAGTACTTC. Its protein product is CASSKAVAGGQYF. The V and J genes are TRBV19 and TRBJ2-7, with 10 bases aligning to TRBD2. The CDR3 is 13 amino acids. Germline trimming cut 4 bases from V and 9 bases from J; bases unmatched to any gene: 6. The germline gives CDR1 LNHDA, CDR2 SQIVND (reference sequence). Full variable domain (remainder filled in from reference TRBV19 and TRBJ2-7): DGGITQSPKYLFRKEGQNVTLSCEQNLNHDAMYWYRQDPGQGLRLIYYSQIVNDFQKGDIAEGYSVSREKKESFPLTVTSAQKNPTAFYLCASSKAVAGGQYFGPGTRLTVT.